A selection of T cell receptor beta chains follows, all from one sample in a study of identical twins. TCRdb independently ran MiXCR on the 5' RACE reads; one entry per CDR3 protein. The sample gives a few hundred thousand distinct CDR3 sequences, about 8.5% of which show up once; 2.5% to 3.5% is in the top ten. These records were also assigned to another study, of yellow fever vaccine responses in identical twins.

The sequencing sample was made of CD8+ T cells sorted from blood. The receptors were gathered from a young woman in good health. The CDR3 runs from the conserved cysteine through the conserved F or W. D genes are given only for firm matches. For some rows the clone size is stated as once, few or many, or as a class when expanded; others skip it.

CDR3 DNA,CDR3 protein,J gene,D gene,clone size,V gene
TGTGCCAGCAGTTTATACGGGTCGACCTACAATGAGCAGTTCTTC,CASSLYGSTYNEQFF,TRBJ2-1,NA,NA,TRBV27
TGTGCCAGCAGCTTGGGGTCGGAGACCCAGTACTTC,CASSLGSETQYF,TRBJ2-5,NA,NA,TRBV7-9
TGTGCCAGCAGCTCCTCGGACAATGAGCAGTTCTTC,CASSSSDNEQFF,TRBJ2-1,NA,few,TRBV7-9
TGTGCCTGGAGTGTTAAACAGGGGCCTTCCTTC,CAWSVKQGPSF,TRBJ2-1,TRBD1,NA,TRBV30
TGTGCCAGCAGTTCATCGCGGGACAGGGGTGGTTACGAGCAGTACTTC,CASSSSRDRGGYEQYF,TRBJ2-7,TRBD1,NA,TRBV28
TGTGCCATCAGTGAGACGGGGGACTGGGATGAGCAGTTCTTC,CAISETGDWDEQFF,TRBJ2-1,NA,few,TRBV10-3
TGTGCCAGCAGTGAAGGGGCCTCCTACGAGCAGTACTTC,CASSEGASYEQYF,TRBJ2-7,NA,many,TRBV2
TGCGCCAGCAGCCAAGGATCAATCAATGAGCAGTTCTTC,CASSQGSINEQFF,TRBJ2-1,NA,NA,TRBV4-1
TGTGCCAGCGCACTGGTTGGCGGCTCCTACAATGAGCAGTTCTTC,CASALVGGSYNEQFF,TRBJ2-1,NA,NA,TRBV27
TGTGCCAGCAGCCAAGAACCGAGAGCGGTCCAAGAGACCCAGTACTTC,CASSQEPRAVQETQYF,TRBJ2-5,NA,many,TRBV3-1
TGTGCCAGCAGCTCAGGGGTTGACACTGAAGCTTTCTTT,CASSSGVDTEAFF,TRBJ1-1,NA,NA,TRBV12-3/TRBV12-4
TGTGCCACCAGCAGCGGACTAGCATCCAATGAGCAGTTCTTC,CATSSGLASNEQFF,TRBJ2-1,TRBD2,NA,TRBV15
TGCAGGGCGGCCACACTAGCGGGAGAGGTAGAGCAGTTCTTC,CRAATLAGEVEQFF,TRBJ2-1,TRBD2,few,TRBV20-1
TGTGCCAGCAGCCCAGGGGTGGAGCAGTACTTC,CASSPGVEQYF,TRBJ2-7,NA,many,TRBV7-9
TGCAGTGCTAGAGACGGGTGGCACGCTGCAACTAATGAAAAACTGTTTTTT,CSARDGWHAATNEKLFF,TRBJ1-4,NA,few,TRBV20-1
TGTGCCAGCAGTTACAGTTTCGTAGCGAAGCACTTC,CASSYSFVAKHF,TRBJ2-7,NA,few,TRBV6-2/TRBV6-3
TGCAGCGTGACAGGGGGGGACACTGAAGCTTTCTTT,CSVTGGDTEAFF,TRBJ1-1,TRBD1,few,TRBV29-1
TGCGCCAGCAGCCCTGGGACTAGCGGTCGCACAGATACGCAGTATTTT,CASSPGTSGRTDTQYF,TRBJ2-3,TRBD2,many,TRBV5-1
TGTGCCAGCAGCTTGTATAATTCACCCCTCCACTTT,CASSLYNSPLHF,TRBJ1-6,NA,few,TRBV7-8
TGTGCCAGCAGCGGCGGGGGGGACAGGAACAATGAGCAGTTCTTC,CASSGGGDRNNEQFF,TRBJ2-1,NA,NA,TRBV7-9
TGCAGCGTTTCAACTAGCGGGGGAAATTACAATGAGCAGTTCTTC,CSVSTSGGNYNEQFF,TRBJ2-1,TRBD2,many,TRBV29-1
TGTGCCAGCAGTGGCGAAACCCTGGAGACCCAGTACTTC,CASSGETLETQYF,TRBJ2-5,NA,few,TRBV12-3/TRBV12-4
TGTGCCAGCAGAGTCAGGGCCACCTACGAGCAGTACTTC,CASRVRATYEQYF,TRBJ2-7,NA,few,TRBV28
TGTGCCAGCAACAATAGGTGGGGGACAGGGGGCTACGAGCAGTACTTC,CASNNRWGTGGYEQYF,TRBJ2-7,TRBD1,few,TRBV28
TGCGCCAGCAGCCAAGCTCTAAACTACAATGAGCAGTTCTTC,CASSQALNYNEQFF,TRBJ2-1,NA,many,TRBV4-3
TGTGCCAGCAGTCCTACCTTAGCGGGACCTAACACCGGGGAGCTGTTTTTT,CASSPTLAGPNTGELFF,TRBJ2-2,TRBD2,many,TRBV12-3/TRBV12-4
TGTGCCAGCAGCCTACGACAGGTTAAGGGCACAGATACGCAGTATTTT,CASSLRQVKGTDTQYF,TRBJ2-3,NA,NA,TRBV14
TGTGCCAGCAGCCAAGACTCTAGCGCCTCCTACGAGCAGTACTTC,CASSQDSSASYEQYF,TRBJ2-7,NA,many,TRBV3-1
TGTGCCACCAGAAGACAGGGGTTCGATGAGCAGTTCTTC,CATRRQGFDEQFF,TRBJ2-1,TRBD1,few,TRBV24-1
TGTGCCAGCAGCTTGAAGGGGGGCACAGATACGCAGTATTTT,CASSLKGGTDTQYF,TRBJ2-3,NA,many,TRBV7-6
TGTGCCAGCAGCGTAGCTGCTGAGCAGTTCTTC,CASSVAAEQFF,TRBJ2-1,NA,many,TRBV9
TGTGCCAGCAGATGGGACGGGAGATACGAGCAGTACTTC,CASRWDGRYEQYF,TRBJ2-7,NA,NA,TRBV6-2/TRBV6-3
TGCAGCGTTGACGGGGGTACTATCCCCTACAATGAGCAGTTCTTC,CSVDGGTIPYNEQFF,TRBJ2-1,NA,few,TRBV29-1
TGTGCCAGCACCAGCCCCACCGGGGAGCTGTTTTTT,CASTSPTGELFF,TRBJ2-2,NA,few,TRBV7-9
TGTGCCAGCAGCCAAAAAACCGGAACCTACGAGCAGTACTTC,CASSQKTGTYEQYF,TRBJ2-7,NA,few,TRBV16
TGCGCCAGCAGCCAAGATCGTGGGCTTTCCTACGAGCAGTACTTC,CASSQDRGLSYEQYF,TRBJ2-7,NA,many,TRBV4-3
TGTGCCAGCAGTATACGGACAGGACCAGAGACCCAGTACTTC,CASSIRTGPETQYF,TRBJ2-5,TRBD1,few,TRBV6-2/TRBV6-3
TGTGCCAGCAGTTCCCTGACGATCACCGGGGAGCTGTTTTTT,CASSSLTITGELFF,TRBJ2-2,NA,few,TRBV6-2/TRBV6-3
TGTGCCAGCAGCTTGAGTGGACTAGCGGGTATCGACGAGCAGTACTTC,CASSLSGLAGIDEQYF,TRBJ2-7,TRBD2,NA,TRBV7-9
TGCAGTGCTAGAGTTAGACAGGGAATCTACGAGCAGTACTTC,CSARVRQGIYEQYF,TRBJ2-7,TRBD1,many,TRBV20-1
TGTGCCAGCAGTATGTGGACAGGGGGAAGCGAGCAGTACTTC,CASSMWTGGSEQYF,TRBJ2-7,TRBD1,few,TRBV12-3/TRBV12-4
TGCAGCGCTGAACTAAACACTGAAGCTTTCTTT,CSAELNTEAFF,TRBJ1-1,NA,NA,TRBV29-1
TGCGCCAGCAGCGATCCCGGCAGGGGGCTACGTGAGCAGTACTTC,CASSDPGRGLREQYF,TRBJ2-7,TRBD1,many,TRBV5-1
TGTGCCACCAGTGAAACCTGGGTCGACGAGCAGTACTTC,CATSETWVDEQYF,TRBJ2-7,NA,few,TRBV24-1
TGCAGCGTTGAACGGCCTAACAGGGGGGCTGAAGCTTTCTTT,CSVERPNRGAEAFF,TRBJ1-1,TRBD1,many,TRBV29-1
TGTGCCATCAGTGAGCCTAGCGGGAACACCGGGGAGCTGTTTTTT,CAISEPSGNTGELFF,TRBJ2-2,TRBD2,few,TRBV10-3
TGTGCCAGCACTGGTCAGCTGGACTATGGCTACACCTTC,CASTGQLDYGYTF,TRBJ1-2,NA,few,TRBV25-1
TGTGCCAGCAGTGAACAGATTACAGAGCAGCCCCAGCATTTT,CASSEQITEQPQHF,TRBJ1-5,NA,many,TRBV12-3/TRBV12-4
TGTGCCAGCAGCTGGGGGACTAGCAGTTCCTACGAGCAGTACTTC,CASSWGTSSSYEQYF,TRBJ2-7,TRBD2,many,TRBV7-2
TGCAGTGCTAGGAACCCAATAGCGTCTGGGAACGAGCAGTACTTC,CSARNPIASGNEQYF,TRBJ2-7,NA,many,TRBV20-1
TGCGCCAGCACTTCCACCGGGGAGCTGTTTTTT,CASTSTGELFF,TRBJ2-2,NA,many,TRBV5-1
TGTGCCAGCAGCGAGCCCATGGGGGGGGCAGATAATGAGCAGTTCTTC,CASSEPMGGADNEQFF,TRBJ2-1,NA,NA,TRBV9
TGCAGCGTCGTAGGCGCAGTCTCCTACGAGCAGTACTTC,CSVVGAVSYEQYF,TRBJ2-7,NA,NA,TRBV29-1
TGTGCCATTAGTGAGTGGAAGCAGACCCACTACGAGCAGTACTTC,CAISEWKQTHYEQYF,TRBJ2-7,NA,few,TRBV10-3
TGTGCCACCAGTGATTTGTCGGTCGAGCAGTTCTTC,CATSDLSVEQFF,TRBJ2-1,NA,few,TRBV24-1